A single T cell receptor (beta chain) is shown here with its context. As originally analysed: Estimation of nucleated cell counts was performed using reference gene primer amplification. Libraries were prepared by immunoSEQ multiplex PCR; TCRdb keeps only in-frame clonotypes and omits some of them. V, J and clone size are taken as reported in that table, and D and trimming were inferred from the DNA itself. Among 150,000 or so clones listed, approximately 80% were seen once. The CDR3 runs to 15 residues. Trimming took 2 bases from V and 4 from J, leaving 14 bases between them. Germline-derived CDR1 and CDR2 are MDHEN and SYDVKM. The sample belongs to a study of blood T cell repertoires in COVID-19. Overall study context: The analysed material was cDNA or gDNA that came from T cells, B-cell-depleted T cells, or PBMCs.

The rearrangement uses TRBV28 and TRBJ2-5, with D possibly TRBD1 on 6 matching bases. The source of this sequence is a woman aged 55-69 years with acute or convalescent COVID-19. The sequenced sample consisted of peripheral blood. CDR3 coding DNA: TGTGCCAGCAGTTTAACAGGGATACGAGGAGAGACCCAGTACTTC. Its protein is CASSLTGIRGETQYF. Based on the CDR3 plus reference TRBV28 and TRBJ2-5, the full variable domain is DVKVTQSSRYLVKRTGEKVFLECVQDMDHENMFWYRQDPGLGLRLIYFSYDVKMKEKGDIPEGYSVSREKKERFSLILESASTNQTSMYLCASSLTGIRGETQYFGPGTRLLVL.